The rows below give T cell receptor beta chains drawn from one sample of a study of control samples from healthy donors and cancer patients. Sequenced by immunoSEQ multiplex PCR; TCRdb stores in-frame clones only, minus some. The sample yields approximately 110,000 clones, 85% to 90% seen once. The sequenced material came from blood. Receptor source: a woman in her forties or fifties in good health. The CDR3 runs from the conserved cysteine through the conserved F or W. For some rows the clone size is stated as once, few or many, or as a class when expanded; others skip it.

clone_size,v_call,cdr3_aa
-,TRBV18,CASSPLDRGHNNQPQHF
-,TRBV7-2,CASSFERVGSKEQFF
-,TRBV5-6,CASSLFEGAPTEAFF
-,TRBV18,CASSPLRLEETQYF
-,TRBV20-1,CSARLRHRQHF
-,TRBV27,CASSRQGYSYEQYF
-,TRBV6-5,CASIYREGSNQPQHF
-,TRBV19,CASVLNRGPGANVLTF
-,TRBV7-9,CASSRYGGQETQYF
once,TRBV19,CASSKRSSYEQYF
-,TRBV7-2,CASSLRVAPLHF
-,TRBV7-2,CASSPVLSYNSPLHF
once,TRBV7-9,CASSLLAVSTDTQYF
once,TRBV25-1,CASSDPGTATNEKLFF
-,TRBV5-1,CASSKGRQTEAFF
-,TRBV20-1,CSASGHPNTEAFF
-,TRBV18,CASSPTGPGEKLFF
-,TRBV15,CATSPGGVVYEQYF
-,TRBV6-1,CASSEGAPYYGYTF
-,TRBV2,CASSDPTGGGEKLFF
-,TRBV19,CASSIEGRQAFF
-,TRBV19,CASSDTSNQPQHF
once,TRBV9,CASSRRDTEAFF
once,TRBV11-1,CASSQGLAGDHNEQFF
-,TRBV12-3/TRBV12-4,CASSFVGRVEAFF
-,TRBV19,CASSTQGGRSTEAFF
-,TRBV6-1,CASSEWGLGVYSNQPQHF
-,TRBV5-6,CASSPQRGVTEAFF
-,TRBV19,CATSPGGYGYTF
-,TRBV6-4,CASSLRAGGPNEQFF
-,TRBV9,CASSVGQGPPYEQYF
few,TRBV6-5,CASQGDSSDSPLHF
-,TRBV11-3,CASSRSYNSPLHF
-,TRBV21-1,CASSKWGSQETQYF
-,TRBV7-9,CASSLRTATNEKLFF
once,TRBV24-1,CATSSTGSYPNQPQHF
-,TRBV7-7,CASSATGVGTDTQYF
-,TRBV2,CARRRDEAFF
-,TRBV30,CAWSVMRREKLFF
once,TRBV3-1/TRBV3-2,CASSHGTGNTIYF
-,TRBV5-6,CASSLEVTETQYF
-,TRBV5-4,CASSLGGSSNQPQHF
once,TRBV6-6,CASNKGGNTGELFF
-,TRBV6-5,CATSDGTDTQYF
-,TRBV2,CASSLRQSTNEKLFF
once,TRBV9,CASSVLSTDTQYF
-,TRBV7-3,CASSLRREGLNNEQFF
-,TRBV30,CAWGAGANYGYTF
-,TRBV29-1,CSVENGNTEAFF
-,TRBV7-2,CASSLQGSDYGYTF
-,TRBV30,CAWSTGGFQETQYF
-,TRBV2,CASSEARPRDTEAFF
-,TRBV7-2,CASSRQGYTDTQYF
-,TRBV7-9,CASSFAVGSNQPQHF
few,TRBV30,CASYNRDGYTF
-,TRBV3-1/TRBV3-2,CASSQYPPPPGEQFF
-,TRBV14,CASSWDRGHEQYF
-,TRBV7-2,CASSLPAGGVYGYTF
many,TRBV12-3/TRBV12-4,CASSLVGGNEQFF
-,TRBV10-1,CASSEWSSGRFLGNEQFF